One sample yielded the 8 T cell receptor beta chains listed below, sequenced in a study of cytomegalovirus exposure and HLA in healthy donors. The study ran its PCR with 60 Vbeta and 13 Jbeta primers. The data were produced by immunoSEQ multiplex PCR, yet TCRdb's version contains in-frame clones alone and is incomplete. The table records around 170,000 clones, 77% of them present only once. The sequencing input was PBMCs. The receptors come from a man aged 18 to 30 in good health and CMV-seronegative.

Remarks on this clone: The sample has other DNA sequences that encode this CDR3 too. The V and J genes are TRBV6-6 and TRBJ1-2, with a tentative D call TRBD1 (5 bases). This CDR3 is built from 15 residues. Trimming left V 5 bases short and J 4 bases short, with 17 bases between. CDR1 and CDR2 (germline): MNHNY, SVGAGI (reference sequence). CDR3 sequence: CASSPGQGRSYGYTF. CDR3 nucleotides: TGTGCCAGCAGTCCCGGGCAGGGTCGGTCCTATGGCTACACCTTC.

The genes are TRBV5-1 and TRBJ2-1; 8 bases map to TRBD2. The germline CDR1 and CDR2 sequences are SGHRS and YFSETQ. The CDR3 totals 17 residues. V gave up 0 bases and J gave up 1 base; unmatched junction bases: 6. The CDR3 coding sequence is TGCGCCAGCAGCTTGGCCCCGGGACTAGGGTCCTACAATGAGCAGTTCTTC. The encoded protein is CASSLAPGLGSYNEQFF.

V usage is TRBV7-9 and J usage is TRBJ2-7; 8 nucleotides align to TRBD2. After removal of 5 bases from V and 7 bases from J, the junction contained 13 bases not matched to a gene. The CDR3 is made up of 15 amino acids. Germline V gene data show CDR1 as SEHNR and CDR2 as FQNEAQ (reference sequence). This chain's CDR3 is CASSPPGGAEGEQYF. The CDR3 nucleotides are TGTGCCAGCAGCCCTCCGGGGGGGGCCGAAGGAGAGCAGTACTTC.

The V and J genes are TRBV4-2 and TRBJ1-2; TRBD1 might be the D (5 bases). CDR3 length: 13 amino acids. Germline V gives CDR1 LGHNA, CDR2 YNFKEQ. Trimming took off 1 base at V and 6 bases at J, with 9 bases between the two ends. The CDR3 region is CASSQAPRDGYTF. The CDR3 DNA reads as TGTGCCAGCAGCCAAGCCCCCAGGGATGGCTACACCTTC.

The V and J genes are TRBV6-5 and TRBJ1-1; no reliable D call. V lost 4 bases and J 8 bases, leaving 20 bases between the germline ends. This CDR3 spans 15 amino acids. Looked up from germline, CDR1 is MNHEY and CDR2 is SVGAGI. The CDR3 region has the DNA TGTGCCAGCAGTTCAATACGGAAATGGAGTCCGGAAGCTTTCTTT. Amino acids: CASSSIRKWSPEAFF.

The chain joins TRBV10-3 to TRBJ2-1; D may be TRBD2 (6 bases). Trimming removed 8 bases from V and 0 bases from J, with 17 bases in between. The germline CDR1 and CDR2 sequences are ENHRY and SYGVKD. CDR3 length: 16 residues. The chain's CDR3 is CAIGGSRPDSYNEQFF. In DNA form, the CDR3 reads TGTGCCATCGGAGGGAGTAGGCCGGACTCCTACAATGAGCAGTTCTTC.

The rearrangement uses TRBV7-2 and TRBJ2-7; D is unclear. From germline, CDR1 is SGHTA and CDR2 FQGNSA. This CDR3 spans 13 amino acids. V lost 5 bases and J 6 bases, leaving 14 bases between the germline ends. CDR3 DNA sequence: TGTGCCAGCAGCCCTCGGTCCTACGCCGAGCAGTACTTC. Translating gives CASSPRSYAEQYF. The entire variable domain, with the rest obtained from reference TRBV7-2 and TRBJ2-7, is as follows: GAGVSQSPSNKVTEKGKDVELRCDPISGHTALYWYRQSLGQGLEFLIYFQGNSAPDKSGLPSDRFSAERTGGSVSTLTIQRTQQEDSAVYLCASSPRSYAEQYFGPGTRLTVT.

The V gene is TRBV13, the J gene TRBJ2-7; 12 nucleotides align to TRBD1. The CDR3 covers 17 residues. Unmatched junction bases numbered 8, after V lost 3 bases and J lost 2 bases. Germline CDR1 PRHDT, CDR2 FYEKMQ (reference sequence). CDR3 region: CASSFGTGGFSTYEQYF. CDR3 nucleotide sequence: TGTGCCAGCAGCTTCGGGACAGGGGGCTTCTCTACCTACGAGCAGTACTTC.